This T cell receptor (beta chain) was sequenced for a study of blood T cell repertoires in COVID-19. Looking at the study overall: Collection of acute and convalescent COVID-19 samples took place in the United States, Italy and Spain. The cDNA or gDNA used as material had been derived from T cells, B-cell-depleted T cells, or PBMCs.

J lost 10 bases, V lost 0 bases, and 4 bases had no gene match. Germline CDR1 SGHTA, CDR2 FQGNSA. CDR3 size: 15 residues. Under the authors' procedure: By means of reference gene primer amplification, nucleated cell counts were estimated. TCRdb's table, derived via immunoSEQ multiplex PCR, lists solely in-frame clones and lacks some. That table furnishes V, J and clone size, whereas the DNA furnished D and trimming. Among some 41,000 clones listed, 70% to 90% were seen once. The sequence was obtained from a man between 65 and 85 years old with active COVID-19. What was sequenced was peripheral blood. V usage is TRBV7-2 and J usage is TRBJ1-6; 9 nucleotides line up with TRBD1. The CDR3 DNA is TGTGCCAGCAGCTTAGCACAGGGGGCGAGGTCACCCCTCCACTTT. It specifies CASSLAQGARSPLHF.